This is a list of T cell receptor beta chains from one sample in a study of vaccination effects on CD4 cells after COVID-19. The data were produced by immunoSEQ multiplex PCR, yet TCRdb's version contains in-frame clones alone and is incomplete. Among roughly 60,000 clones listed, roughly two thirds were seen once. These receptors are not linked to any known antigen. Sequencing was performed on CD4+ T cells from PBMCs cultured with SARS-CoV-2 spike peptides, taken before COVID-19 vaccination. All receptors derive from a human donor who received a COVID-19 vaccine. Both conserved end residues are part of each CDR3. A D gene is named only where the DNA matches it firmly. A clone size is listed for some rows: how often the clone was seen (once, few, many), or a class if it is expanded.

d_call,v_call,clone_size,j_call,cdr3_nt,cdr3_aa
NA,TRBV7-9,NA,TRBJ1-6,TGTGCCAGCAGCATTGAGCAGTATAATTCACCCCTCCACTTT,CASSIEQYNSPLHF
NA,TRBV4-3,NA,TRBJ1-3,TGCGCCAGCAGCCCAGAACACTCTGGAAACACCATATATTTT,CASSPEHSGNTIYF
NA,TRBV27,few,TRBJ2-2,TGTGCCAGCAGTTTAGGGTGGAACACCGGGGAGCTGTTTTTT,CASSLGWNTGELFF
NA,TRBV28,NA,TRBJ2-7,TGTGCCAGCAGTTTCGGGGTTCGGACGGAGCAGTACTTC,CASSFGVRTEQYF
TRBD2,TRBV19,NA,TRBJ2-1,TGTGCCAGTAGTACATACACTAGCGGAGAGTACAATGAGCAGTTCTTC,CASSTYTSGEYNEQFF
NA,TRBV7-7,few,TRBJ2-2,TGTGCTAGCAGACTAGGAGGCGGGGAGCTGTTTTTT,CASRLGGGELFF
NA,TRBV6-5,few,TRBJ2-7,TGTGCCAGCAGTTATTACCCGGGTGCGGTCCCCTCCGAGCAGTACTTC,CASSYYPGAVPSEQYF
NA,TRBV12-3/TRBV12-4,NA,TRBJ2-7,TGTGCCAGCAGTTTAGGGTACGAGCAGTACTTC,CASSLGYEQYF
NA,TRBV4-3,NA,TRBJ1-1,TGCGCCAGCAGCCAAGGGACTTGGACTGAAGCTTTCTTT,CASSQGTWTEAFF
TRBD2,TRBV10-3,NA,TRBJ2-3,TGTGCCATCAGCGCCGGGACTAGGGTCGATACGCAGTATTTT,CAISAGTRVDTQYF
NA,TRBV5-1,once,TRBJ2-5,TGCGCCAGCAGCCGAAACTGGGGCCATCGGGGAGAGACCCAGTACTTC,CASSRNWGHRGETQYF
NA,TRBV5-1,NA,TRBJ2-5,TGCGCCAGCAGCTTGATAGGGCTGGGGCGGCAAGAGACCCAGTACTTC,CASSLIGLGRQETQYF
NA,TRBV20-1,NA,TRBJ2-5,TGCAGTGCTAGTTTATCCGTTCCTGGGACCCAGTACTTC,CSASLSVPGTQYF
NA,TRBV21-1,NA,TRBJ2-7,TGTGCCAGCAGCCCCCCGGAAACTAGCGGCTTATACGAGCAGTACTTC,CASSPPETSGLYEQYF
NA,TRBV3-1/TRBV3-2,NA,TRBJ2-2,TGTGCCAGCAGCCTTGATCCGAACACCGGGGAGCTGTTTTTT,CASSLDPNTGELFF
NA,TRBV29-1,NA,TRBJ1-1,TGCAGCGTCGCCGGGACAATAAACACTGAAGCTTTCTTT,CSVAGTINTEAFF
TRBD1,TRBV2,NA,TRBJ2-2,TGTGCCAGCAAACGGGACAGGAACACCGGGGAGCTGTTTTTT,CASKRDRNTGELFF
NA,TRBV6-5,NA,TRBJ2-5,TGTGCCAGCAGACCCGAGGGGTGGGAGACCCAGTACTTC,CASRPEGWETQYF
TRBD2,TRBV11-3,few,TRBJ2-1,TGTGCCAGCAGCTCTGTGACTAGCGGGGACTACAATGAGCAGTTCTTC,CASSSVTSGDYNEQFF
TRBD1,TRBV28,NA,TRBJ1-2,TGTGCCAGCAGTTTATATATTGGCGACAGGGACGGCTACACCTTC,CASSLYIGDRDGYTF
TRBD2,TRBV11-2,NA,TRBJ2-1,TGTGCCAGCAGCTTAGGGTCGTATTGGCGGGGGGGCGCCCATGAGCAGTTCTTC,CASSLGSYWRGGAHEQFF
NA,TRBV14,NA,TRBJ2-5,TGTGCCAGCAGCCAAGGACGCAGGGGAGAGACCCAGTACTTC,CASSQGRRGETQYF
TRBD1,TRBV4-2,NA,TRBJ1-2,TGTGCCAGTAAGGGACAGGGCGATACGGGCTACACCTTC,CASKGQGDTGYTF
TRBD1,TRBV19,NA,TRBJ2-3,TGTGCCAGTAGTGCTGCACAGGGGATCGGGGGCACAGATACGCAGTATTTT,CASSAAQGIGGTDTQYF
TRBD1,TRBV2,NA,TRBJ1-3,TGTGCCAGCAGAACCCGGGACAGGGGTTCTGGAAACACCATATATTTT,CASRTRDRGSGNTIYF
TRBD1,TRBV11-2,NA,TRBJ2-7,TGTGCCAGCAGCTACCGACAGGGGACTTCCGAGCAGTACTTC,CASSYRQGTSEQYF
NA,TRBV6-5,NA,TRBJ1-2,TGTGCCAGCAGTTACGGCGGACGGTCAACGAGCTACACCTTC,CASSYGGRSTSYTF
NA,TRBV28,NA,TRBJ1-2,TGTGCCAGCTCGGGGGACTCAGGGGGCTACACCTTC,CASSGDSGGYTF
NA,TRBV27,NA,TRBJ2-6,TGTGCCAGCAGGCGGTCCTCTGGGGCCAACGTCCTGACTTTC,CASRRSSGANVLTF
TRBD1,TRBV11-2,NA,TRBJ1-2,TGTGCCAGCAGCTTTAGGGGGACAGGACGTGGCTACACCTTC,CASSFRGTGRGYTF
TRBD2,TRBV18,NA,TRBJ2-1,TGTGCCAGCTCACCGGGTTTGAGCGGGAGCCGGTCTTCGGAGCAGTTCTTC,CASSPGLSGSRSSEQFF
NA,TRBV2,NA,TRBJ1-4,TGTGCCAGCAGTGGATGGGTCGATAATGAAAAACTGTTTTTT,CASSGWVDNEKLFF
NA,TRBV5-1,NA,TRBJ2-7,TGCGCCAGCAGCCCCAGCGGATCCTACGAGCAGTACTTC,CASSPSGSYEQYF
TRBD2,TRBV7-2,medium-sized,TRBJ2-2,TGTGCCAGCAGCTCAGGGAGCGGGGTGAACACCGGGGAGCTGTTTTTT,CASSSGSGVNTGELFF
NA,TRBV2,NA,TRBJ2-1,TGTGCCAGCGGTATCAACTTTTACAATGAGCAGTTCTTC,CASGINFYNEQFF
TRBD1,TRBV3-1/TRBV3-2,NA,TRBJ2-1,TGTGCCAGCAGCCACCGGGACAGGGAGGGTGAGCAGTTCTTC,CASSHRDREGEQFF
NA,TRBV18,many,TRBJ1-2,TGTGCCAGCTCACCCGAGGGACGCTACACCTTC,CASSPEGRYTF
TRBD2,TRBV30,NA,TRBJ2-1,TGTGCCTGGGTAGGGGGTAGCGGGAGTGGTAATGAGCAGTTCTTC,CAWVGGSGSGNEQFF
TRBD2,TRBV7-9,NA,TRBJ2-1,TGTGCCAGCATGACCGGGACTAGCGTCACAAACGAGCAGTTCTTC,CASMTGTSVTNEQFF
TRBD1,TRBV19,NA,TRBJ2-7,TGTGCCAGTAGTATCGGGACAGCGAACGAGCAGTACTTC,CASSIGTANEQYF